Sequencing of this T cell receptor (beta chain) was carried out in a study of monozygotic twins with inflammatory bowel disease. General observations from the study: The data offered no way to tell different T cell subtypes apart.

The CDR3 loop spans 16 amino acids. The germline gives CDR1 SNHLY, CDR2 FYNNEI. TCRdb reanalyzed the 5' RACE reads and collapses them to one entry per CDR3 protein, without DNA. Its table records under 150,000 distinct CDR3 sequences. With regard to this clonotype: Its antigen is still unknown.

The sequence derives from a human donor with ulcerative colitis or Crohn's disease, or a healthy co-twin of an affected twin (not recorded which). J is TRBJ2-2 and V is TRBV2; TCRdb's D call of TRBD2 is untestable without DNA. Sample: blood. CDR3 sequence: CASSPAGGEWTGELFF.